This T cell receptor (beta chain) was recovered during a study of T-cell memory formation after mild COVID-19. One entry per CDR3 protein, called by TCRdb with MiXCR from the 5' RACE reads. The profile shows hundreds of thousands of distinct CDR3 sequences, about a sixth of them singletons. Germline values: CDR1 LGHDT, CDR2 YNNKEL (reference sequence). The V and J ends lost 6 bases and 5 bases respectively, with 10 bases between them. The CDR3 loop spans 13 amino acids. In its sample, this clonotype was seen a few times. Sequencing input: PBMCs or a T cell subset sorted from them (not recorded which). The chain couples TRBV3-1 to TRBJ2-2; tentatively, D is TRBD2 (5 bases). The TCR sequence derives from an adult woman who had mild COVID-19 (a few samples of this study predate the infection). Cell type and time point are not known. CDR3 residues: CASRVWETGELFF. The CDR3 region has the DNA TGTGCCAGCAGGGTGTGGGAGACCGGGGAGCTGTTTTTT.